The 27 T cell receptor beta chains reported below all come from one sample, sequenced in a study of cytomegalovirus exposure and HLA in healthy donors. In the PCR, 60 Vbeta and 13 Jbeta primers were used. Using immunoSEQ multiplex PCR, the repertoire was profiled, and TCRdb retains in-frame clones only, with some absent. The profile shows under 200,000 clones, about 77% of them singletons. The sample consisted of PBMCs. These receptors were taken from a male donor in good health and CMV-seropositive.

The V and J genes are TRBV7-2 and TRBJ2-7, with TRBD2 matching over 11 bases. The germline gives CDR1 SGHTA, CDR2 FQGNSA. J gave up 0 bases and V 2 bases, and 3 bases lay outside the gene matches. CDR3 length equals 16 residues. CDR3 loop: CASSLSGTSGSYEQYF. DNA of the CDR3: TGTGCCAGCAGCTTATCCGGGACTAGCGGCTCCTACGAGCAGTACTTC.

The rearrangement links TRBV7-9 to TRBJ1-1; D is perhaps TRBD1 (6 bases). CDR3 length: 13 residues. Trimming pared 5 bases from V and 2 bases from J, leaving 9 bases between. Germline assignment: CDR1 SEHNR and CDR2 FQNEAQ (reference sequence). CDR3 in amino acids: CASSRTENTEAFF. The CDR3 nucleotides read TGTGCCAGCAGCCGGACAGAAAACACTGAAGCTTTCTTT.

This clone was seen more than once but under ten times. This chain joins TRBV13 and TRBJ2-1, with 12 bases fitting TRBD2. The trim removed 5 bases at V and 8 bases at J, leaving 7 bases unmatched. CDR1 is PRHDT and CDR2 is FYEKMQ in the germline V gene (reference sequence). This CDR3 is 15 amino acids long. CDR3 residues: CASSPSGGASDEQFF. The CDR3 nucleotides read TGTGCCAGCAGCCCTAGCGGGGGGGCTTCGGATGAGCAGTTCTTC.

The rearrangement links TRBV6-1 to TRBJ1-2, with D tentatively TRBD1 (5 bases). V shed 6 bases and J shed 8 bases, with 16 bases lying between them. The CDR3 is 13 amino acids. The germline CDR1 and CDR2 sequences are MNHNS and SASEGT. Here the CDR3 reads CASSPGRGNGYTF. The CDR3 DNA follows: TGTGCCAGCAGCCCGGGGAGGGGCAACGGCTACACCTTC.

V is TRBV18 and J is TRBJ2-5; 7 bases map to TRBD1. CDR3 length equals 14 residues. The germline gives CDR1 KGHSH, CDR2 LQKENI. The trim removed 4 bases at V and 3 bases at J, leaving 5 bases unmatched. This chain's CDR3 is CASSRHRGEETQYF. The DNA for the CDR3 is TGTGCCAGCTCACGGCACAGGGGTGAAGAGACCCAGTACTTC.

This clone was detected only once. The J gene is TRBJ2-5, the V gene TRBV11-3; weak D call: TRBD1 (5 bases). Germline CDR1 reads SGHNT; CDR2 reads YENEEA. The CDR3 is made up of 13 amino acids. Trimming left V 5 bases short and J 2 bases short, with 9 bases between. Here the CDR3 DNA reads TGTGCCAGCAGCATCGACAGTCAAGAGACCCAGTACTTC. Residues: CASSIDSQETQYF.

The chain employs TRBV6-5 and TRBJ1-1, with unresolved D. Looked up from germline, CDR1 is MNHEY and CDR2 is SVGAGI. CDR3 length equals 15 residues. V lost 5 bases and J 4 bases, leaving 17 bases between the germline ends. This CDR3 is CASSPFSSSVTEAFF. The CDR3 DNA follows: TGTGCCAGCAGTCCCTTTTCCAGTTCAGTCACTGAAGCTTTCTTT.

The genes are TRBV9 and TRBJ2-3, with TRBD2 matching 9 bases. CDR1 is SGDLS and CDR2 is YYNGEE in the germline V gene. The V segment lost 0 bases and the J segment 5 bases; nucleotides outside the gene matches: 10. This CDR3 comprises 17 residues. CDR3 residues: CASSVDLAGDLGDTQYF. The DNA of the CDR3 is TGTGCCAGCAGCGTAGATTTAGCGGGGGATTTGGGAGATACGCAGTATTTT. The full variable domain, rest sourced from reference TRBV9 and TRBJ2-3, is DSGVTQTPKHLITATGQRVTLRCSPRSGDLSVYWYQQSLDQGLQFLIQYYNGEERAKGNILERFSAQQFPDLHSELNLSSLELGDSALYFCASSVDLAGDLGDTQYFGPGTRLTVL.

In its sample, this clone was seen once. The J gene is TRBJ1-2, the V gene TRBV4-2; D is undetermined. The CDR3 consists of 15 residues. Trimming took off 0 bases at V and 8 bases at J, with 16 bases between the two ends. Germline lookup yields CDR1 LGHNA and CDR2 YNFKEQ. The CDR3 sequence is CASSQDIGGWGGYTF. CDR3 bases: TGTGCCAGCAGCCAAGATATCGGAGGGTGGGGAGGCTACACCTTC.

This clone was observed once. V gene TRBV12-2 combines with J gene TRBJ2-2; the DNA was not compared with TRBD1, the D call given in the table. TRBV12-2 represents a pseudogene. There are 17 residues in the CDR3. CDR3 coding DNA: TGTGCAAGTCGCTACCGGGACAGGCGCGTGATGACCGGGGAGCTGTTTTTT. It yields the protein CASRYRDRRVMTGELFF.

V and J are TRBV6-1 and TRBJ1-1; TRBD1 matches 12 bases. The V gene end was trimmed by 5 bases and the J gene end by 6 bases; junction bases not matched to a gene: 4. This CDR3 has 14 amino acids. Germline values: CDR1 MNHNS, CDR2 SASEGT. The CDR3 here is CASSSGTGGPEAFF. The DNA of the CDR3 is TGTGCCAGCAGTTCCGGGACAGGGGGCCCTGAAGCTTTCTTT.

This sequence joins TRBV2 and TRBJ2-1; a weak D match, TRBD2 (6 bases). Between the trimmed V and J ends, which lost 7 bases and 7 bases, there was a span of 14 bases. Germline V lookup: CDR1 SNHLY, CDR2 FYNNEI. This CDR3 has 13 residues. The CDR3 DNA reads as TGTGCCAGCAAGGGCGGGGTAAAGAATGAGCAGTTCTTC. Residues: CASKGGVKNEQFF.

This chain connects TRBV29-1 to TRBJ1-1; the match to TRBD1 covers 7 bases. The CDR3 is 12 residues long. The V gene end was trimmed by 5 bases and the J gene end by 1 base; junction bases not matched to a gene: 1. The V gene's germline CDR1 is SQVTM and CDR2 ANQGSEA. CDR3 in DNA: TGCAGCGTTTGGGACAGGAACACTGAAGCTTTCTTT. This encodes CSVWDRNTEAFF. Complete variable domain (other parts from reference TRBV29-1 and TRBJ1-1): SAVISQKPSRDICQRGTSLTIQCQVDSQVTMMFWYRQQPGQSLTLIATANQGSEATYESGFVIDKFPISRPNLTFSTLTVSNMSPEDSSIYLCSVWDRNTEAFFGQGTRLTVV.

V gene TRBV14 combines with J gene TRBJ1-2; a weak D match, TRBD1 (5 bases). This CDR3 contains 15 residues. Germline CDR1 SGHDN, CDR2 FVKESK. V lost 4 bases to trimming and J lost 3 bases, with 15 bases between them. CDR3 in DNA: TGTGCCAGCAGCCCCGACCAGGGCCTGTACTATGGCTACACCTTC. Translating it yields CASSPDQGLYYGYTF.

CDR3: CASMRQVGANYGYTF. CDR3 nucleotide sequence: TGTGCCAGCATGAGACAGGTGGGCGCTAACTATGGCTACACCTTC. The J gene is TRBJ1-2, the V gene TRBV6-1; D is possibly TRBD1 (6 bases). V lost 7 bases and J 0 bases, leaving 15 bases between the germline ends. Germline V gene lookup returns CDR1 MNHNS and CDR2 SASEGT. The CDR3 is 15 residues long.

The rearrangement joins TRBV10-1 to TRBJ2-7; maybe TRBD1 (6 bases). V lost 5 bases and J lost 7, with 18 bases in between. CDR1 WNHNN and CDR2 SYGVQD come from the germline V gene (reference sequence). The CDR3 sequence is 14 residues long. The CDR3 sequence is CASSTSGTPQEQYF. DNA for the CDR3: TGCGCCAGCAGTACTTCCGGGACACCGCAGGAGCAGTACTTC.

This clone was observed a single time. V is TRBV5-1 and J is TRBJ2-1, with D possibly being TRBD2 (5 bases). Deletions cut 0 bases from V and 8 bases from J, with 12 bases between. Germline CDR1 SGHRS, CDR2 YFSETQ. This CDR3 region has 14 residues. Written as DNA, the CDR3 is TGCGCCAGCAGCTTGGTCGGGGTCGAAGATGAGCAGTTCTTC. Amino acids: CASSLVGVEDEQFF.

The chain is built from TRBV9 and TRBJ2-7; 8 nucleotides align to TRBD1. CDR1 is SGDLS, CDR2 YYNGEE, per germline. Unmatched junction bases numbered 11, after V lost 4 bases and J lost 8 bases. The CDR3 covers 14 residues. Written as DNA, the CDR3 is TGTGCCAGCAGCCCGGGACAGGAGGGATTCCAGCAGTACTTC. Translation: CASSPGQEGFQQYF. The full variable domain, in which reference TRBV9 and TRBJ2-7 provide the parts outside the CDR3, is DSGVTQTPKHLITATGQRVTLRCSPRSGDLSVYWYQQSLDQGLQFLIQYYNGEERAKGNILERFSAQQFPDLHSELNLSSLELGDSALYFCASSPGQEGFQQYFGPGTRLTVT.

CDR3 in amino acids: CASSRTVNTEAFF. The CDR3 DNA follows: TGTGCCAGCAGTCGGACAGTGAACACTGAAGCTTTCTTT. V is TRBV11-1 and J is TRBJ1-1; a weak D match, TRBD1 (6 bases). Trimming took off 6 bases at V and 0 bases at J, with 8 bases between the two ends. The CDR3 has 13 residues. The germline gives CDR1 SGHAT, CDR2 FQDESV (reference sequence).

The V and J genes are TRBV11-2 and TRBJ2-1; D is perhaps TRBD1 (5 bases). Trimming took 1 base from V and 3 from J, leaving 10 bases between them. The CDR3 length is 15 residues. Germline CDR1 SGHAT, CDR2 FQNNGV. The CDR3 DNA follows: TGTGCCAGCAGCTTAGGGATAGGGGTCTACAATGAGCAGTTCTTC. As protein: CASSLGIGVYNEQFF.

This clone was counted only a few times. This chain uses TRBV4-2 with TRBJ1-5, with D unresolved. Trimming cost V 1 base and J 5 bases, with 18 bases left between them. The CDR3 is 17 amino acids. Germline-derived CDR1 and CDR2 are LGHNA and YNFKEQ. The CDR3 DNA is TGTGCCAGCAGCCAAGTTTTCGGGGTAGGGCCCCATCAGCCCCAGCATTTT. This translates into CASSQVFGVGPHQPQHF.

Here the CDR3 DNA reads TGCGCCAGCAGTCTAGACCAAGAGACCCAGTACTTC. This encodes CASSLDQETQYF. The chain is built from TRBV5-1 and TRBJ2-5; D call uncertain. The CDR3 length is 12 residues. The V gene's germline CDR1 is SGHRS and CDR2 YFSETQ. V lost 5 bases and J lost 0, with 5 bases in between.

The rearrangement uses TRBV11-1 and TRBJ2-7, with TRBD1 matching over 7 bases. The junction had 4 bases not matched to a gene; V was cut back by 4 bases and J by 4 bases. CDR3 length: 13 residues. CDR1 SGHAT and CDR2 FQDESV come from the germline V gene (reference sequence). The CDR3 DNA reads TGTGCCAGCAGCTACGGGACAGCTTACGAGCAGTACTTC. This gives the protein CASSYGTAYEQYF.

CDR3 sequence reads: CSVVVSQETQYF. CDR3 in DNA: TGCAGCGTTGTGGTCAGCCAAGAGACCCAGTACTTC. This chain connects TRBV29-1 to TRBJ2-5, with D uncertain. The germline CDR1 and CDR2 sequences are SQVTM and ANQGSEA. This CDR3 region has 12 residues. Trimming left V 4 bases short and J 1 base short, with 7 bases between.

V usage is TRBV9 and J usage is TRBJ2-1; 13 nucleotides align to TRBD2. The germline V gene has CDR1 SGDLS and CDR2 YYNGEE. With 4 bases clipped from V and 4 bases from J, the junction kept 5 bases outside the gene matches. The CDR3 extends over 16 amino acids. The CDR3 spells CASSLRTSGGYNEQFF. DNA for the CDR3: TGTGCCAGCAGCTTACGGACTAGCGGGGGATACAATGAGCAGTTCTTC.

This chain's CDR3 is CASSVSGGAGTDTQYF. For the CDR3, the DNA is TGTGCCAGCAGCGTTAGCGGGGGGGCCGGCACAGATACGCAGTATTTT. J is TRBJ2-3 and V is TRBV9; TRBD2 matches 11 bases. Per the germline V gene, CDR1 is SGDLS and CDR2 is YYNGEE. The trim removed 2 bases at V and 1 base at J, leaving 3 bases unmatched. The CDR3 runs 16 residues.

V and J are TRBV30 and TRBJ1-1, with D perhaps TRBD1 (5 bases). This CDR3 region has 15 residues. With 4 bases removed from V and 4 bases from J, the gap between germline ends came to 19 bases. Germline CDR1 GTSNPN, CDR2 SVGIG (reference sequence). The CDR3 DNA follows: TGTGCCTGGAAGGGAGTGGGAGGGGAGTTCACTGAAGCTTTCTTT. Protein sequence: CAWKGVGGEFTEAFF.